What follows are 2 T cell receptor beta chains derived from one specimen sequenced in a study of beta chain features in type 1 diabetes. Study-level findings and limits: Shortening of TCRB CDR3s, moderate but significant, appeared in all four CD4+ subsets of Type 1 diabetes patients.

Their specific antigens are unknown. cDNA synthesis used the whole RNA isolate, giving expressed TCRB sequences. Clones were read by immunoSEQ multiplex PCR, and TCRdb kept only the in-frame ones, dropping some. This sample carries some 150,000 clones, about 13% of them seen once, and the ten largest clones take less than 1.5%. Sequenced material: central memory CD4+ T cells from blood. The receptors were gathered from a man between 18 and 29 years old with type 1 diabetes.

The V gene is TRBV5-1, the J gene TRBJ2-2; the match to TRBD2 covers 7 bases. V lost 6 bases and J lost 0; bases outside the gene matches: 5. The CDR3 totals 15 residues. Germline lookup yields CDR1 SGHRS and CDR2 YFSETQ. The CDR3, as DNA: TGCGCCAGCACCCTCGCGGGGGCGAACACCGGGGAGCTGTTTTTT. Translation gives CASTLAGANTGELFF.

There are a few counts of this clone. V is TRBV11-1 and J is TRBJ1-1, with D possibly TRBD1 on 5 matching bases. The CDR3 extends over 14 amino acids. Germline CDR1 SGHAT, CDR2 FQDESV (reference sequence). V was shortened by 2 bases and J by 6 bases, with 13 bases between the two germline ends. CDR3 region: CASSLTGGEAEAFF. CDR3 sequence (DNA): TGTGCCAGCAGCTTAACGGGAGGGGAGGCTGAAGCTTTCTTT. The full variable domain, in which reference TRBV11-1 and TRBJ1-1 provide the parts outside the CDR3, is EAEVAQSPRYKITEKSQAVAFWCDPISGHATLYWYRQILGQGPELLVQFQDESVVDDSQLPKDRFSAERLKGVDSTLKIQPAELGDSAMYLCASSLTGGEAEAFFGQGTRLTVV.